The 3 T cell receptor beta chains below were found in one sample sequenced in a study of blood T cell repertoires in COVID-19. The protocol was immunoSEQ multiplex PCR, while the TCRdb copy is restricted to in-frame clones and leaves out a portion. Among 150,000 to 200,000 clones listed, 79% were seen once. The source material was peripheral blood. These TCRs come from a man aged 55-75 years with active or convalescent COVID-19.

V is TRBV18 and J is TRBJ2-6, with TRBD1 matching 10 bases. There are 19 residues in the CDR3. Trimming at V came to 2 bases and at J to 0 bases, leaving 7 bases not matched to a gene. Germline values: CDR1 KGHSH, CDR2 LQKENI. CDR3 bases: TGTGCCAGCTCACCATACCGGACAGGGGGTGGCTCTGGGGCCAACGTCCTGACTTTC. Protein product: CASSPYRTGGGSGANVLTF.

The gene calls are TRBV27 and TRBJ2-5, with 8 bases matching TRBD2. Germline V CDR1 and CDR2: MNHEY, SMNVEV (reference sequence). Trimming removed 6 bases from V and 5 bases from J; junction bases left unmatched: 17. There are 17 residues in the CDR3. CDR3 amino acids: CASSHGAGGALRETQYF. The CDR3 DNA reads TGTGCCAGCAGCCATGGGGCGGGGGGCGCACTGCGGGAGACCCAGTACTTC.

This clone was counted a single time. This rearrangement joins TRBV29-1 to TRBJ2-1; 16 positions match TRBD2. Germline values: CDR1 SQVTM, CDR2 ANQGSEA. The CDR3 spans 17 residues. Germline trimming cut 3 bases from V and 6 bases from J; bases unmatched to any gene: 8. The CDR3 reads CSVDPGTSGRGVNEQFF. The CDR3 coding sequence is TGCAGCGTTGATCCCGGGACTAGCGGGAGGGGGGTCAATGAGCAGTTCTTC.